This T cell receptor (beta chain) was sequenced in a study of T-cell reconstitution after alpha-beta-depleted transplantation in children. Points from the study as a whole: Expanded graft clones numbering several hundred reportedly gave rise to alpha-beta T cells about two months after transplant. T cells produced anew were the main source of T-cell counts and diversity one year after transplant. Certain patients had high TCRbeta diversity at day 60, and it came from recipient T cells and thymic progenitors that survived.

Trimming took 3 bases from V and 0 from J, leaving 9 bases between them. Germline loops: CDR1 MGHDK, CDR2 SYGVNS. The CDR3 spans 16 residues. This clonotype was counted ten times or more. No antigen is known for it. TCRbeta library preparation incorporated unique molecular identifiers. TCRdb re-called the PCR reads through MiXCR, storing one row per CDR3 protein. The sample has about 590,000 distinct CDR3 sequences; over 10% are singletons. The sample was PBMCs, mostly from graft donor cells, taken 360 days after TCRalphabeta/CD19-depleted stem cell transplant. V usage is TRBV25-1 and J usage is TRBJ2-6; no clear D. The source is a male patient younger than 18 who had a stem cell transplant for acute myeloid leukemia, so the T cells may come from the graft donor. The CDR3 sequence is CASSDYIPSGANVLTF. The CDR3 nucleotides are TGTGCCAGCAGTGATTACATACCCTCTGGGGCCAACGTCCTGACTTTC.